This TCR beta chain was captured in a study of blood T cell repertoires in COVID-19 (dated by TCRdb to 2018 to 2021). Concerning the study at large: Samples from collaborators originated in the United States, Italy and Spain and spanned both the acute and convalescent phases of COVID-19. The prospective study material was composed of cDNA or gDNA derived from T cells, B-cell-depleted T cells, or PBMCs. Deeply sampled blood TCRbeta repertoires from subjects exposed to, actively infected with, or recovered from COVID-19 were included in the dataset. The repertoires were released in a freely available public database meant as a resource for research on the immune response to SARS-CoV-2. The samples were drawn from the first 160 participants of the ongoing ImmuneRACE study and from some 1,300 subjects provided by 6 global collaborators. A de-identified subject ID, COVID-19 status, age in years and sex were almost always included in the sample metadata. Where available, HLA class I and class II types were taken from metadata supplied by the sample provider and were not determined by assay-based typing.

Broader findings and caveats from the paper: How much clinical and demographic metadata was included differed by source and by participant, and the metadata was provided uncurated.

One collaborating source in Seattle enrolled patients during active infection and followed them longitudinally through the course of disease. Each collaborating institution followed its own protocols to collect whole blood in K2EDTA tubes. For TCRbeta analysis, collaborators shipped samples as frozen whole blood, isolated PBMCs, or DNA extracted from either of those sample types. The immunoSEQ Assay, a bias-controlled multiplex PCR, was used to amplify TCRbeta CDR3 regions from genomic DNA. Under the source paper's analysis protocol: Nucleated cell counts per sample were estimated from amplification of reference gene primers within the assay. Sequence reads were collapsed and filtered to measure the absolute abundance of every unique TCRbeta CDR3 rearrangement. For each sample, productive Simpson clonality was calculated as the square root of Simpson's diversity index over productive rearrangements. Drawn from immuneACCESS, this table holds only the in-frame rearrangements with V and J called that TCRdb kept. Clones are partly lost; checked studies trace under half to an unresolved V gene and leave the rest unexplained. The DNA was the basis for D and trimming; V, J and clone size are from that table. This sample lists 150,000 or so clones; approximately 93% were detected once. The ten largest clonotypes hold just under 2% of the sample.

A word on this clone: The specificity of this receptor is unknown. The sample holds no much larger clone one base away, and base qualities are not on file.

This clonotype originated in a woman aged 55-70 years with COVID-19, enrolled during active disease. The sequencing input was peripheral blood.

The DNA sequence is TGTGCCAGCAGTGAAGGGGAGGCAGGGTATCAGCCCCAGCATTTT. Its product reads: CASSEGEAGYQPQHF. This sequence uses TRBV6-1 and TRBJ1-5, and TRBD1 may be the D gene, going by 5 matching bases. V is reduced by 1 base and J by 5 bases, leaving a spacing of 12 bases between them. The CDR3 sequence holds 15 residues, the cysteine and phenylalanine included. The kept DNA is CDR3 alone, 45 bases in frame from the first base. From the germline V gene, CDR1 is MNHNS and CDR2 is SASEGT.